The present T cell receptor (beta chain) was sequenced within a study of patients and donors after allogeneic stem cell transplantation. The CDR3 loop spans 15 amino acids. Germline assignment: CDR1 SGHKS and CDR2 YYEKEE (reference sequence). The V and J ends lost 4 bases and 4 bases, in that order; junction bases with no gene match: 7. One entry per CDR3 protein, called by TCRdb with MiXCR from the RT-PCR reads. The table shows a few hundred thousand distinct CDR3 sequences, with less than 50% occurring only once. The TCR sequence derives from a human donor who was either an allogeneic HSCT recipient or a stem cell or donor lymphocyte infusion donor (not recorded which). It is not recorded whose cells these are; they may come from a transplant donor. V and J are TRBV5-5 and TRBJ1-5; TRBD1 matches 8 bases. Specimen: blood, either unsorted or a sorted T cell fraction (not recorded which). CDR3 loop: CASSRTGLPNQPQHF. Here the CDR3 DNA reads TGTGCCAGCAGCAGGACAGGGTTGCCTAATCAGCCCCAGCATTTT.